These 22 T cell receptor beta chains were sequenced from one sample in a study of cytotoxic CD8 clonotypes in ibrutinib-treated CLL. Libraries were prepared by immunoSEQ multiplex PCR; TCRdb keeps only in-frame clonotypes and omits some of them. The top ten clones hold 4.5% to 6.5% of a sample with 140,000 to 150,000 clones, roughly 76% of them seen once. The material was PBMCs, obtained after 24 months of ibrutinib treatment. These TCRs come from a human donor with chronic lymphocytic leukemia.

The chain carries TRBV19 and TRBJ2-1; 8 bases are a match to TRBD1. Germline CDR1 and CDR2: LNHDA and SQIVND (reference sequence). This CDR3 is 13 amino acids long. The V segment lost 4 bases and the J segment 9 bases; nucleotides outside the gene matches: 5. For the CDR3, the DNA is TGTGCCAGTAGTAAGGGACAGGACGCTGAGCAGTTCTTC. Translation gives CASSKGQDAEQFF.

This chain links TRBV6-6 with TRBJ1-2; D is perhaps TRBD1 (6 bases). V was clipped by 3 bases and J by 6 bases, with 20 bases between them. The CDR3 is made up of 16 amino acids. Germline loops: CDR1 MNHNY, CDR2 SVGAGI (reference sequence). The CDR3 protein is CASSYLRTVGVDGYTF. CDR3 nucleotides: TGTGCCAGCAGTTATCTCCGGACAGTAGGGGTCGATGGCTACACCTTC.

This clone was detected only a few times. The chain links TRBV11-3 to TRBJ1-1; D gene uncertain. CDR1 and CDR2 (germline): SGHNT, YENEEA. Between the trimmed V and J ends, which lost 2 bases and 5 bases, there was a span of 9 bases. This CDR3 has 13 residues. The CDR3 region is CASSLNVETEAFF. The CDR3 DNA reads as TGTGCCAGCAGCTTAAACGTGGAAACTGAAGCTTTCTTT. Full variable domain (outside the CDR3, taken from reference TRBV11-3 and TRBJ1-1): EAGVVQSPRYKIIEKKQPVAFWCNPISGHNTLYWYLQNLGQGPELLIRYENEEAVDDSQLPKDRFSAERLKGVDSTLKIQPAELGDSAVYLCASSLNVETEAFFGQGTRLTVV.

This clone was seen a handful of times. The chain employs TRBV5-1 and TRBJ1-1, with 7 positions matching TRBD1. The junction had 6 bases not matched to a gene; V was cut back by 4 bases and J by 0 bases. Germline CDR1 SGHRS, CDR2 YFSETQ. The CDR3 totals 15 residues. As DNA, the CDR3 is TGCGCCAGCAGCCCGTCCGGGACAGTGAACACTGAAGCTTTCTTT. Its translation is CASSPSGTVNTEAFF.

The rearrangement links TRBV6-5 to TRBJ1-1; D is perhaps TRBD1 (5 bases). The CDR3 consists of 14 residues. Between the trimmed V and J ends, which lost 2 bases and 4 bases, there was a span of 11 bases. CDR1 MNHEY and CDR2 SVGAGI come from the germline V gene. In DNA, the CDR3 is TGTGCCAGCAGTTACGCAGGGATGGCCACTGAAGCTTTCTTT. Its protein product is CASSYAGMATEAFF.

The table lists this clone with a few counts. The sample contains more than one DNA sequence encoding this CDR3. The chain is built from TRBV7-9 and TRBJ1-1; D unresolved. The ends were cut back, 1 base at V and 0 bases at J, with 6 bases in the middle. The CDR3 spans 14 residues. CDR1 is SEHNR and CDR2 is FQNEAQ in the germline V gene (reference sequence). This CDR3 reads CASSLGAVNTEAFF. CDR3 bases: TGTGCCAGCAGCTTAGGTGCAGTGAACACTGAAGCTTTCTTT.

This chain uses TRBV5-1 with TRBJ2-5; tentative D call: TRBD2 (5 bases). Deletions cut 0 bases from V and 2 bases from J, with 14 bases between. There are 16 residues in the CDR3. CDR1 SGHRS and CDR2 YFSETQ come from the germline V gene. CDR3: CASSLGASLQQETQYF. The DNA for the CDR3 is TGCGCCAGCAGCTTGGGGGCTAGCCTCCAACAAGAGACCCAGTACTTC.

The V call is TRBV10-3, the J call TRBJ1-5, with a weak D call TRBD1 (6 bases). CDR3 length: 13 residues. The V end lost 8 bases, the J end lost 6 bases, and 14 bases lay between the germline ends. CDR1 and CDR2 from the germline V gene are ENHRY and SYGVKD. The CDR3 nucleotides read TGTGCCATCCGGAGGGGGGAGGGTCAGCCCCAGCATTTT. As protein: CAIRRGEGQPQHF.

The chain links TRBV5-1 to TRBJ1-5; no firm D call. Looked up from germline, CDR1 is SGHRS and CDR2 is YFSETQ. The V end lost 0 bases, the J end lost 1 base, and 2 bases lay between the germline ends. The CDR3 length is 13 residues. The CDR3 sequence is CASSLGSNQPQHF. The CDR3 nucleotides are TGCGCCAGCAGCTTGGGCAGCAATCAGCCCCAGCATTTT.

The rearrangement links TRBV28 to TRBJ2-1, with 7 nucleotides matching TRBD2. Germline V lookup: CDR1 MDHEN, CDR2 SYDVKM. The J segment lost 10 bases and the V segment lost 5 bases, leaving 8 bases of the junction unmatched. The CDR3 runs to 13 residues. CDR3 sequence reads: CASSPRLAWEQFF. For the CDR3, the DNA is TGTGCCAGCAGTCCGAGACTAGCCTGGGAGCAGTTCTTC.

The gene calls are TRBV7-3 and TRBJ2-1, with no clear D. The V end was cut by 1 base, the J end by 6 bases, with 1 base between. This CDR3 comprises 11 residues. Germline loops: CDR1 SGHTA, CDR2 FQGTGA. As DNA, the CDR3 is TGTGCCAGCAGCTTAAGCAATGAGCAGTTCTTC. It encodes CASSLSNEQFF.

DNA for the CDR3: TGTGCCAGCAGCCCCTCCGGGGGGAACACTGAAGCTTTCTTT. Its protein is CASSPSGGNTEAFF. The chain is built from TRBV7-9 and TRBJ1-1, with D possibly TRBD1 on 5 matching bases. The CDR3 sequence is 14 residues long. V was pared by 5 bases and J by 1 base, with 11 bases between. CDR1 is SEHNR, CDR2 FQNEAQ, per germline (reference sequence).

This rearrangement joins TRBV5-1 to TRBJ2-3, with a possible D match to TRBD2 (6 bases). The V end was cut by 7 bases, the J end by 4 bases, with 16 bases between. The CDR3 consists of 14 residues. Per the germline V gene, CDR1 is SGHRS and CDR2 is YFSETQ. The CDR3 spells CASGSGGGPDTQYF. CDR3 bases: TGCGCCAGCGGTAGCGGCGGCGGACCAGATACGCAGTATTTT.

The chain links TRBV5-1 to TRBJ2-3; 12 nucleotides match TRBD2. The CDR3 length is 17 residues. Per germline, CDR1 SGHRS and CDR2 YFSETQ. After removal of 2 bases from V and 4 bases from J, the junction contained 8 bases not matched to a gene. The CDR3 DNA is TGCGCCAGCAGCTTTCTAGCGGGGGGGCCTTTGCCAGATACGCAGTATTTT. It specifies CASSFLAGGPLPDTQYF.

This clone was observed a handful of times. The chain uses TRBV28 and TRBJ1-1; TRBD1 matches 7 bases. The J segment lost 7 bases and the V segment lost 5 bases, leaving 4 bases of the junction unmatched. The CDR3 consists of 12 residues. Germline values: CDR1 MDHEN, CDR2 SYDVKM. The CDR3 coding sequence is TGTGCCAGCAGTCCTCACAGGGGTGAAGCTTTCTTT. It translates to CASSPHRGEAFF.

The chain joins TRBV9 to TRBJ2-7; possible D gene TRBD2, 6 bases. CDR3 length equals 14 residues. CDR1 SGDLS and CDR2 YYNGEE come from the germline V gene. Between the trimmed V and J ends, which lost 0 bases and 6 bases, there was a span of 13 bases. Here the CDR3 DNA reads TGTGCCAGCAGCGTAGCGGGACTCTCCGGCGAGCAGTACTTC. The encoded protein is CASSVAGLSGEQYF. The full variable domain, in which reference TRBV9 and TRBJ2-7 provide the parts outside the CDR3, is DSGVTQTPKHLITATGQRVTLRCSPRSGDLSVYWYQQSLDQGLQFLIQYYNGEERAKGNILERFSAQQFPDLHSELNLSSLELGDSALYFCASSVAGLSGEQYFGPGTRLTVT.

The chain uses TRBV29-1 and TRBJ2-2; TRBD1 might be the D (9 bases). The CDR3 consists of 16 residues. Looked up from germline, CDR1 is SQVTM and CDR2 is ANQGSEA. Trimming removed 4 bases at V and 3 bases at J, with 18 bases between. Written as DNA, the CDR3 is TGCAGCGTTGCGGGGGGGACAGGGTTGTACACCGGGGAGCTGTTTTTT. This encodes CSVAGGTGLYTGELFF.

The chain employs TRBV11-2 and TRBJ1-1, with a tentative D call TRBD1 (5 bases). Germline V gene lookup returns CDR1 SGHAT and CDR2 FQNNGV. Trimming took 6 bases from V and 3 from J, leaving 11 bases between them. The CDR3 extends over 13 amino acids. DNA for the CDR3: TGTGCCAGCAGGCTCGGGGCGGACACTGAAGCTTTCTTT. Residues: CASRLGADTEAFF.

The V and J genes are TRBV7-3 and TRBJ2-5; 14 bases are shared with TRBD2. Germline V gene sequence: CDR1 SGHTA, CDR2 FQGTGA. V lost 5 bases to trimming and J lost 5 bases; unmatched junction nucleotides: 7. The CDR3 is made up of 16 amino acids. CDR3 in amino acids: CASSRGGLAGVETQYF. The DNA of the CDR3 is TGTGCCAGCAGCCGAGGGGGACTAGCGGGAGTGGAGACCCAGTACTTC.

A few counts support this clone. V usage is TRBV19 and J usage is TRBJ1-1, with TRBD1 matching over 8 bases. In germline, CDR1 is LNHDA, CDR2 SQIVND (reference sequence). This CDR3 contains 14 residues. The junction had 9 bases not matched to a gene; V was cut back by 7 bases and J by 5 bases. The CDR3 loop reads CASTPGQEWTEAFF. The CDR3 nucleotides read TGTGCCAGTACTCCGGGACAGGAGTGGACTGAAGCTTTCTTT.

In its sample, this clone was seen once. The rearrangement links TRBV9 to TRBJ1-2; no clear D. The V end was cut by 5 bases, the J end by 4 bases, with 9 bases between. Germline values: CDR1 SGDLS, CDR2 YYNGEE. This CDR3 is 12 amino acids long. CDR3 DNA sequence: TGTGCCAGCAGTGCGGTTAGCTATGGCTACACCTTC. Translation gives CASSAVSYGYTF.

This clone was picked up a small number of times. The chain employs TRBV7-2 and TRBJ1-5, with TRBD1 identical over 9 bases. With 4 bases clipped from V and 6 bases from J, the junction kept 7 bases outside the gene matches. Germline CDR1 is SGHTA and CDR2 is FQGNSA. The CDR3 contains 15 residues. Here the CDR3 reads CASSSQGALGQPQHF. DNA for the CDR3: TGTGCCAGCAGCTCACAGGGGGCGCTGGGTCAGCCCCAGCATTTT.